Following are 2 T cell receptor beta chains from one sample sequenced in a study of beta chain features in type 1 diabetes. The study reverse transcribed the entire isolated RNA, so it sequenced expressed TCRB transcripts. Generated by immunoSEQ multiplex PCR, the TCRdb table keeps only in-frame clones and is missing some. Of 600,000 to 650,000 clones detected, roughly 16% appear once; the ten largest clones hold approximately 0.099%. Sequencing used naive CD4+ T cells from blood. The receptor set was obtained from a man aged 18 to 29 in good health.

There are a few counts of this clone. The chain employs TRBV4-3 and TRBJ2-3; D uncertain. V was trimmed by 1 base and J by 0 bases, leaving 11 bases between them. This CDR3 comprises 16 residues. Germline lookup yields CDR1 LGHNA and CDR2 YSLEER. The CDR3: CASSQGLVASTDTQYF. In nucleotides, the CDR3 is TGCGCCAGCAGCCAAGGCTTGGTCGCTAGCACAGATACGCAGTATTTT.

This clone turned up a few times. V gene TRBV7-2 combines with J gene TRBJ1-1; 7 bases align to TRBD1. Germline V gene sequence: CDR1 SGHTA, CDR2 FQGNSA. The CDR3 length is 14 residues. The V and J ends lost 0 bases and 3 bases, in that order; junction bases with no gene match: 1. CDR3 in amino acids: CASSLAGQHTEAFF. DNA of the CDR3: TGTGCCAGCAGCTTAGCGGGACAGCACACTGAAGCTTTCTTT.